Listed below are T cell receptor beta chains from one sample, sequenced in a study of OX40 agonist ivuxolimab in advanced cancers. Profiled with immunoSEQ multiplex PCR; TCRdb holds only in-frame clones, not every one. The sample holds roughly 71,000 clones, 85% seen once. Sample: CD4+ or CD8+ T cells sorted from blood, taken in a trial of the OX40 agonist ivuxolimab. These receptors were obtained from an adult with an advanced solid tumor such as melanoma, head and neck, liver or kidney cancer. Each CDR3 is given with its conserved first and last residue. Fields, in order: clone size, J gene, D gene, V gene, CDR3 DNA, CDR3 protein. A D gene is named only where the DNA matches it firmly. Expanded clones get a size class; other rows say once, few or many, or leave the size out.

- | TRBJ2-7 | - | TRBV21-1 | TGTGCCAGAAACGGGGCCAAAAACGCCGAGCAGTACTTC | CARNGAKNAEQYF
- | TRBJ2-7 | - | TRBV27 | TGTGCCAGCAGTCCGGGGACCACCCTCGGCTACGAGCAGTACTTC | CASSPGTTLGYEQYF
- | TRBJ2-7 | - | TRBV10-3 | TGTGCCATCAGTGACCTGCGGGAGCAGTACTTC | CAISDLREQYF
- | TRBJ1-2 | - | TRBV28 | TGTGCCAGCAGTTTACAAGGTGCTAACTATGGCTACACCTTC | CASSLQGANYGYTF
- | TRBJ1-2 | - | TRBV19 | TGTGCCAGTAGGAGTCTTCAGGATGGCTACACCTTC | CASRSLQDGYTF
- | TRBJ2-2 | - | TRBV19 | TGTGCCAGTAACCCGGACAGATCGAACACCGGGGAGCTGTTTTTT | CASNPDRSNTGELFF
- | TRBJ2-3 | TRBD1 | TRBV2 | TGTGCCAGCAGCTCCGGGACAGGGATAACGCCCACAGATACGCAGTATTTT | CASSSGTGITPTDTQYF
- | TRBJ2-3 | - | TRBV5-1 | TGCGCCAGCAGGGACGTCACAGATACGCAGTATTTT | CASRDVTDTQYF
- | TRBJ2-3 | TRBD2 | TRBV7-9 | TGTGCCAGCAGCCCGGGACTAGCGGCCTCAGATACGCAGTATTTT | CASSPGLAASDTQYF
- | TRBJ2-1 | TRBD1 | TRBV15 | TGTGCCACCAGATCGGGACAGGGCCACTACAATGAGCAGTTCTTC | CATRSGQGHYNEQFF
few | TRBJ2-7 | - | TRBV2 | TGTGCCAGCAGATTGGGCGATAATTCCTACGAGCAGTACTTC | CASRLGDNSYEQYF
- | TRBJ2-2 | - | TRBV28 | TGTGCCAGCAGAAAGACAGGCACCGGGGAGCTGTTTTTT | CASRKTGTGELFF
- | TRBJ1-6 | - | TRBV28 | TGTGCCAGCAGCTGGACCTTTAATAATTCACCCCTCCACTTT | CASSWTFNNSPLHF
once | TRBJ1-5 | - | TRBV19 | TGTGCCAGTAGTATCTTAGGGGACGGGCAGCCCCAGCATTTT | CASSILGDGQPQHF
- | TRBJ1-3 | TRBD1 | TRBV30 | TGTGCCTGGAGTAAGACAGGGGCTGGAAACACCATATATTTT | CAWSKTGAGNTIYF
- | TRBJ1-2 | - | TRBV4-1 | TGCGCCAGCAGCCAGGGCGGGGAAAGCTATGGCTACACCTTC | CASSQGGESYGYTF
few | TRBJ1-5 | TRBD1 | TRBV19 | TGTGCCAGTAGTCACCCCCATCAGGGGGCTCAGCCCCAGCATTTT | CASSHPHQGAQPQHF
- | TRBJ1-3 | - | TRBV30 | TGTGCCTGGATGGACAGTCAGAGCTCTGGAAACACCATATATTTT | CAWMDSQSSGNTIYF
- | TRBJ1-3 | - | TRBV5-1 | TGCGCCAGCAGCTTGGGTGTTGTGAGCTCTGGAAACACCATATATTTT | CASSLGVVSSGNTIYF
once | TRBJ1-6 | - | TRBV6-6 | TGTGCCAGCAGAAAGAGCTCCTATAATTCACCCCTCCACTTT | CASRKSSYNSPLHF
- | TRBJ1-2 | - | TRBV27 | TGTGCCAGCAGTTTATCGCGGGGGGGAGGCTACACCTTC | CASSLSRGGGYTF
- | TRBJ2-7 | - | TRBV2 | TGTGCCAGCAGTGACCCCCCAGGGAAGGGCGCCTACGAGCAGTACTTC | CASSDPPGKGAYEQYF
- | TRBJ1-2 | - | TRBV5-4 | TGTGCCAGCAGCCCACTGCGGAGAGGTGGCTACACCTTC | CASSPLRRGGYTF
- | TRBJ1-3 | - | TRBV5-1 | TGCGCCAGCAGCGAAGGGGGCTCTGGAAACACCATATATTTT | CASSEGGSGNTIYF
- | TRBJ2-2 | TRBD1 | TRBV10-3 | TGTGCCATCAGTACCGGGACAGGGGCAAACACCGGGGAGCTGTTTTTT | CAISTGTGANTGELFF
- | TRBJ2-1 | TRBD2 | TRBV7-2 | TGTGCCAGCAGCTTACCGGGACTAGGAGTCAATGAGCAGTTCTTC | CASSLPGLGVNEQFF
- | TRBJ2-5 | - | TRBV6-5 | TGTGCCAGCAGTTACTCTCTGAGTTATACTCAAGAGACCCAGTACTTC | CASSYSLSYTQETQYF
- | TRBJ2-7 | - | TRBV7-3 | TGTGCCAGCAGCTTAACCCCCGGATACGAGCAGTACTTC | CASSLTPGYEQYF
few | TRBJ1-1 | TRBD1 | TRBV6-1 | TGTGCCAGCCGGGACAGGGGTCGAAATGAAGCTTTCTTT | CASRDRGRNEAFF
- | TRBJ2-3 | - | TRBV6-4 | TGTGCCAGCAGTCTCGAGGGGAGAGGCACAGATACGCAGTATTTT | CASSLEGRGTDTQYF
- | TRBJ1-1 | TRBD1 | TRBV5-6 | TGTGCCAGCAGCTTTGAACAGGGGCGTCACACTGAAGCTTTCTTT | CASSFEQGRHTEAFF
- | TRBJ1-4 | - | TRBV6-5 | TGTGCCAGCAGTTGGCAGATTAATGAAAAACTGTTTTTT | CASSWQINEKLFF
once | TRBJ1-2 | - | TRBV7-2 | TGTGCCAGCAGCTCGGAAGGAAATGGCTACACCTTC | CASSSEGNGYTF
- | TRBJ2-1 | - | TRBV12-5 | TGTGCTAGTGCCCCTCGACCGGTGGGCAATGAGCAGTTCTTC | CASAPRPVGNEQFF
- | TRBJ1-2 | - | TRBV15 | TGTGCCACCAGCAGAGGGGCGGCGGATGGCTACACCTTC | CATSRGAADGYTF
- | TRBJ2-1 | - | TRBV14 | TGTGCCAGCAGCCCACCGGGACTTAGCATCGGGGGTGAGCAGTTCTTC | CASSPPGLSIGGEQFF
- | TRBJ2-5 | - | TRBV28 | TGTGCCAGTGTCGGGACTTTCCAAGAGACCCAGTACTTC | CASVGTFQETQYF
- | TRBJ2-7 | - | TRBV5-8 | TGTGCCAGCAGCCTCTCGACGACAGGTGTCTACGAGCAGTACTTC | CASSLSTTGVYEQYF
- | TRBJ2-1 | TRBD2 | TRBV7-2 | TGTGCCAGCAGCTTAGGGAGGCTAGCGGGGAATGAGCAGTTCTTC | CASSLGRLAGNEQFF
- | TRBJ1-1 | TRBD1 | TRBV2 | TGTGCCAGCAGGGGACAGGGGTACACTGAAGCTTTCTTT | CASRGQGYTEAFF
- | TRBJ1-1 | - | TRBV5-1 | TGCGCCAGCAGCGGCGGGACTTCGAACACTGAAGCTTTCTTT | CASSGGTSNTEAFF
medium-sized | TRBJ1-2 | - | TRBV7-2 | TGTGCCAGCAGTCCTCGACAGGAAGCTAACTATGGCTACACCTTC | CASSPRQEANYGYTF
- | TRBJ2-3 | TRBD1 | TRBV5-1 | TGCGCCAGCAGCTCGACAGGGGGCGGCACAGATACGCAGTATTTT | CASSSTGGGTDTQYF
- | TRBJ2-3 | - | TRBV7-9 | TGTGCCAGCAGCCTTGGCGGGGGCGTCGGAACAGATACGCAGTATTTT | CASSLGGGVGTDTQYF
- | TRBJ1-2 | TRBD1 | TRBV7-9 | TGTGCCAGCAGCTCCGGTGACAGGGGGAACTATGGCTACACCTTC | CASSSGDRGNYGYTF
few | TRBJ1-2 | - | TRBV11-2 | TGTGCCAGCAGCACCCGGTTAGTTAACTATGGCTACACCTTC | CASSTRLVNYGYTF
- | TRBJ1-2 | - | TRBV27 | TGTGCCAGCAGTCCCGCGGTGGGGGCAAACTATGGCTACACCTTC | CASSPAVGANYGYTF
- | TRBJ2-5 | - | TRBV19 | TGTGCCAGTAGTATTATCCGGGGGCAAGAGACCCAGTACTTC | CASSIIRGQETQYF
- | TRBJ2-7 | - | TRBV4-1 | TGCGCCAGCAGCCATATTGGACGGGGAACCTACGAGCAGTACTTC | CASSHIGRGTYEQYF
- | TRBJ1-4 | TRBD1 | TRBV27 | TGTGCCAGCAGTTTATCCAGACAGGGGGTTAATGAAAAACTGTTTTTT | CASSLSRQGVNEKLFF
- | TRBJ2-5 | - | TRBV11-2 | TGTGCCAGCAGCTCCGGGACCCTGATGGGGACCCAGTACTTC | CASSSGTLMGTQYF